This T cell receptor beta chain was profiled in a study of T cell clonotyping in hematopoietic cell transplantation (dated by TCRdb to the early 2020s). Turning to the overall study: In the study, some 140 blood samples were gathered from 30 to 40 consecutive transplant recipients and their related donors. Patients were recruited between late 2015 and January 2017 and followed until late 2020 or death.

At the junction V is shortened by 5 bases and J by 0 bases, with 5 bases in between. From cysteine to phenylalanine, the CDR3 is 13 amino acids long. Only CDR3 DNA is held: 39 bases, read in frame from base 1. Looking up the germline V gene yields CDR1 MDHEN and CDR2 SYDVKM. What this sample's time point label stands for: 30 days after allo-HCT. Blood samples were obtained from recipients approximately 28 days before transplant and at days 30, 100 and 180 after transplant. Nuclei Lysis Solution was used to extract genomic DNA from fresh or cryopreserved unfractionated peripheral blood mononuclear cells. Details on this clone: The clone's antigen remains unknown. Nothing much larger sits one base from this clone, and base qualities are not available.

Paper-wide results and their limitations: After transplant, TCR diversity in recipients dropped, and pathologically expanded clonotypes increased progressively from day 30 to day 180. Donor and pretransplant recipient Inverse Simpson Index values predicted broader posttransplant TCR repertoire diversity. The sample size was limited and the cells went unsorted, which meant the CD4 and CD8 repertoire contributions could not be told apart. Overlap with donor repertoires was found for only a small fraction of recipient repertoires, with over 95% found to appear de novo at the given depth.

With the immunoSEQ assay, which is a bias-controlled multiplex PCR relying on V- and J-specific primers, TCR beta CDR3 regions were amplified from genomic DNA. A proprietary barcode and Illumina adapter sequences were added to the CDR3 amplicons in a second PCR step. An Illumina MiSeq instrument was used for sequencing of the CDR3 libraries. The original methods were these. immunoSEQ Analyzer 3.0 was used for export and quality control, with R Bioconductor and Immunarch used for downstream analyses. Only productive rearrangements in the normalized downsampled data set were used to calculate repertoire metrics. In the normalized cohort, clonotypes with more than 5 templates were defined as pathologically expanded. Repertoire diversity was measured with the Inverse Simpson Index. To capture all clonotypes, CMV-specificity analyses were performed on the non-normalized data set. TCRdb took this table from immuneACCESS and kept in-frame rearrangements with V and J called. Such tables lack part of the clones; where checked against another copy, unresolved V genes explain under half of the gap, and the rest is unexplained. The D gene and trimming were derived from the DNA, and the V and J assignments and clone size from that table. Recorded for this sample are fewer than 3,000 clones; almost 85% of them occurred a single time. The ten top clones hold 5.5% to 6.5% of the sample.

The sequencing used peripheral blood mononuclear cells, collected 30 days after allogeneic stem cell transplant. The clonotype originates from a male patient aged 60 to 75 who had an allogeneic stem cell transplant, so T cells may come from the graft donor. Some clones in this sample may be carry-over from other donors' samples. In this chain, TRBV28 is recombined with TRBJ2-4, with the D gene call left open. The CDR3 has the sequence CASSTLAKNIQYF. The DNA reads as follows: TGTGCCAGCAGTACTCTAGCCAAAAACATTCAGTACTTC. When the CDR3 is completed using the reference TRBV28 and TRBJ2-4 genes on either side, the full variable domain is DVKVTQSSRYLVKRTGEKVFLECVQDMDHENMFWYRQDPGLGLRLIYFSYDVKMKEKGDIPEGYSVSREKKERFSLILESASTNQTSMYLCASSTLAKNIQYFGAGTRLSVL.